Only a few counts were recorded for the clone carrying this T cell receptor beta chain. The antigen is not known. cDNA synthesis used the whole RNA isolate, giving expressed TCRB sequences. Several million reads on average were seen across naive, central memory and regulatory T cell samples. The assay was immunoSEQ multiplex PCR, and TCRdb's table has in-frame clones only and misses some. The table lists about 710,000 clones, roughly 13% of them singletons. The CDR3 has 18 amino acids. Trimming pared 5 bases from V and 3 bases from J, leaving 26 bases between. In germline, CDR1 is SGHTA, CDR2 FQGNSA. The data derive from a study of beta chain features in type 1 diabetes. Study findings and constraints: A moderate, significant TCRB CDR3 shortening appeared in type 1 diabetes across four CD4+ subsets. A pattern of fewer insertions and more deletions at VDJ junctions was seen in type 1 diabetes patients. Patients' naive, central memory and regulatory TCRB repertoires appeared more alike than those of healthy donors.

Material: naive CD4+ T cells from blood. This receptor was taken from a man aged 18 to 30 with type 1 diabetes. The chain combines TRBV7-2 with TRBJ2-7; D possibly corresponds to TRBD2 (5 bases). For the CDR3, the DNA is TGTGCCAGCAGCCGACAACCTGGTGGAGCGCGGGCTTACTACGAGCAGTACTTC. Residues: CASSRQPGGARAYYEQYF.